The 32 T cell receptor beta chains below were found in one sample sequenced in a study of T cells after yellow fever vaccination. In TCRdb, the 5' RACE reads were re-called with MiXCR into one record per CDR3 protein. The table includes around 250,000 distinct CDR3 sequences, 6.9% detected once. Sequences were derived from CD4+ T cells sorted from PBMCs, sampled 15 days after the yellow fever booster vaccination. Receptor source: a man under 40 who received the YFV17D yellow fever vaccine.

This clonotype was counted a few times. V and J are TRBV7-9 and TRBJ2-1; D possibly corresponds to TRBD2 (5 bases). The CDR3 spans 11 residues. V lost 10 bases and J 3 bases, leaving 7 bases between the germline ends. Per germline, CDR1 SEHNR and CDR2 FQNEAQ (reference sequence). In nucleotides, the CDR3 is TGTGCCACCGCGGGCTACAATGAGCAGTTCTTC. Its protein is CATAGYNEQFF.

This clonotype was counted ten times or more. This chain links TRBV3-1 with TRBJ2-7; D is unresolved. V lost 1 base and J lost 1, with 5 bases in between. This CDR3 spans 13 amino acids. The germline V gene has CDR1 LGHDT and CDR2 YNNKEL (reference sequence). CDR3 DNA sequence: TGTGCCAGCAGCCAAGTCCCGTCCTACGAGCAGTACTTC. Translated: CASSQVPSYEQYF.

This clonotype was counted ten times or more. The gene calls are TRBV6-5 and TRBJ2-2; TRBD2 is a possible D gene (5 bases). Trimming stripped 8 bases from V and 6 bases from J, with 16 bases between. CDR1 and CDR2 (germline): MNHEY, SVGAGI. The CDR3 is 14 residues long. This CDR3 reads CASGIRGSAGELFF. The DNA for the CDR3 is TGTGCCAGCGGGATCCGGGGATCCGCCGGGGAGCTGTTTTTT.

This chain connects TRBV7-2 to TRBJ2-7; TRBD2 agrees at 8 bases. V shed 5 bases and J 4 bases; nucleotides not matched to a gene: 4. This CDR3 is built from 13 residues. Germline V gene sequence: CDR1 SGHTA, CDR2 FQGNSA. The CDR3 nucleotides are TGTGCCAGCAGCCGGACTAGCTTATACGAGCAGTACTTC. As protein: CASSRTSLYEQYF.

This clonotype was seen many times. The chain has TRBV7-8 and TRBJ2-2; tentative D call: TRBD1 (5 bases). V was trimmed by 6 bases and J by 4 bases, leaving 15 bases between them. This CDR3 is 15 amino acids long. In germline, CDR1 is SGHVS, CDR2 FQNEAQ. CDR3 amino acids: CASRRQGNPTGELFF. DNA for the CDR3: TGTGCCAGCAGACGCCAGGGTAACCCCACCGGGGAGCTGTTTTTT.

This clonotype appeared many times. This rearrangement joins TRBV7-7 to TRBJ2-3; the match to TRBD1 covers 7 bases. The CDR3 contains 15 residues. Germline lookup yields CDR1 SSHAT and CDR2 FNYEAQ (reference sequence). Trimming took 5 bases from V and 0 from J; bases not matched to a gene: 5. CDR3 sequence reads: CASSRDRASTDTQYF. As DNA, the CDR3 is TGTGCCAGCAGCCGGGACAGAGCTAGCACAGATACGCAGTATTTT. Based on the CDR3 plus reference TRBV7-7 and TRBJ2-3, the full variable domain is GAGVSQSPRYKVTKRGQDVTLRCDPISSHATLYWYQQALGQGPEFLTYFNYEAQPDKSGLPSDRFSAERPEGSISTLTIQRTEQRDSAMYRCASSRDRASTDTQYFGPGTRLTVL.

The chain carries TRBV3-1 and TRBJ2-5; TRBD2 agrees at 7 bases. The V segment lost 6 bases and the J segment 3 bases; nucleotides outside the gene matches: 13. The CDR3 is 16 amino acids. Per the germline V gene, CDR1 is LGHDT and CDR2 is YNNKEL (reference sequence). The CDR3 DNA sequence: TGTGCCAGCAGGCTCCTCCGGGACTATGGAAAAGAGACCCAGTACTTC. Translation gives CASRLLRDYGKETQYF.

The rearrangement joins TRBV28 to TRBJ1-2, with TRBD1 as a possible D gene (5 bases). Germline V gene data show CDR1 as MDHEN and CDR2 as SYDVKM. Trimming took off 3 bases at V and 7 bases at J, with 18 bases between the two ends. The CDR3 runs to 15 residues. CDR3 in amino acids: CASSLGLEGSTGYTF. CDR3 nucleotide sequence: TGTGCCAGCAGTTTGGGGCTAGAGGGGTCTACTGGCTACACCTTC.

This clonotype was seen ten or more times. The chain joins TRBV20-1 to TRBJ2-3; D is unclear. The CDR3 is 12 residues long. Germline CDR1 reads DFQATT; CDR2 reads SNEGSKA (reference sequence). Trimming left V 3 bases short and J 6 bases short, with 10 bases between. The CDR3 region is CSARVGMDTQYF. As DNA, the CDR3 is TGCAGTGCTAGGGTCGGTATGGATACGCAGTATTTT.

This clonotype was detected many times. This sequence joins TRBV28 and TRBJ2-3; 12 bases are a match to TRBD2. This CDR3 spans 15 amino acids. Germline lookup yields CDR1 MDHEN and CDR2 SYDVKM. V was clipped by 5 bases and J by 7 bases; unmatched bases: 7. In DNA form, the CDR3 reads TGTGCCAGCAGTCCCCTAGCGGGAGGGTTCAATACGCAGTATTTT. Translation: CASSPLAGGFNTQYF.

The chain recombines TRBV29-1 with TRBJ2-3, with TRBD2 matching 9 bases. This CDR3 comprises 15 residues. The trim removed 4 bases at V and 2 bases at J, leaving 7 bases unmatched. Germline V gene lookup returns CDR1 SQVTM and CDR2 ANQGSEA. Here the CDR3 reads CSVAPSGRHTDTQYF. CDR3 bases: TGCAGCGTTGCCCCCAGCGGGAGGCACACAGATACGCAGTATTTT.

A note on this clonotype: This may arise from a read error, as a much more abundant clone is one base away. V and J are TRBV5-1 and TRBJ2-7; 8 bases match TRBD2. Per germline, CDR1 SGHRS and CDR2 YFSETQ. The CDR3 is 14 residues long. CDR3 DNA: TGCGCCAGCAATCCCAGCGGGGGCGGCTACGAGCAGAACTTC. Translating gives CASNPSGGGYEQNF.

This clonotype was seen repeatedly, ten times or more. This chain joins TRBV29-1 and TRBJ2-7; TRBD1 aligns across 10 bases. CDR1 SQVTM and CDR2 ANQGSEA come from the germline V gene. This CDR3 is 16 amino acids long. Germline trimming cut 6 bases from V and 7 bases from J; bases unmatched to any gene: 18. This chain's CDR3 is CSVVPGQGTRFGEQYF. In nucleotides, the CDR3 is TGCAGCGTGGTACCGGGACAGGGGACCCGTTTTGGGGAGCAGTACTTC.

The chain links TRBV29-1 to TRBJ2-1; D gene ambiguous. There are 14 residues in the CDR3. Trimming shortened V by 1 base and J by 3 bases, and 10 bases separated the two germline ends. Germline CDR1 is SQVTM and CDR2 is ANQGSEA. In nucleotides, the CDR3 is TGCAGCGTTGAAGTCTACTCGGACTACAATGAGCAGTTCTTC. Its translation is CSVEVYSDYNEQFF.

The table lists this clonotype with many counts. This chain joins TRBV7-9 and TRBJ2-5; D gene uncertain. V was trimmed by 1 base and J by 1 base, leaving 7 bases between them. CDR3 length: 14 residues. Germline V gives CDR1 SEHNR, CDR2 FQNEAQ (reference sequence). This CDR3 reads CASSLVGIQETQYF. The DNA for the CDR3 is TGTGCCAGCAGCTTAGTAGGGATCCAAGAGACCCAGTACTTC.

This clonotype has just a few counts. The chain carries TRBV27 and TRBJ2-2; unclear D gene. The CDR3 is 12 amino acids. CDR1 and CDR2 from the germline V gene are MNHEY and SMNVEV (reference sequence). Trimming left V 6 bases short and J 8 bases short, with 10 bases between. CDR3 loop: CASRDYVGELFF. CDR3 nucleotides: TGTGCCAGCAGAGATTACGTAGGGGAGCTGTTTTTT.

The chain employs TRBV6-1 and TRBJ2-3; 11 positions match TRBD2. The CDR3 runs 14 residues. Germline V gives CDR1 MNHNS, CDR2 SASEGT. After removal of 8 bases from V and 2 bases from J, the junction contained 3 bases not matched to a gene. The CDR3 region has the DNA TGTGCCAGCCTAGCGGGAGGTCCCACAGATACGCAGTATTTT. Translation gives CASLAGGPTDTQYF.

This clonotype was seen a few times. The chain recombines TRBV7-2 with TRBJ2-7, with 12 nucleotides matching TRBD2. The CDR3 contains 17 residues. The V segment lost 3 bases and the J segment 2 bases; nucleotides outside the gene matches: 8. CDR1 and CDR2 from the germline V gene are SGHTA and FQGNSA. The CDR3 nucleotides are TGTGCCAGCAGCTTCGCGACTAGCGGGAGTACCCCCTACGAGCAGTACTTC. Protein: CASSFATSGSTPYEQYF.

The CDR3 region has the DNA TGTGCCAGCAGCCCGACAGGGGTAATTCAGCCCCAGCATTTT. Amino acid sequence: CASSPTGVIQPQHF. This sequence joins TRBV5-5 and TRBJ1-5, with 8 bases aligning to TRBD1. The ends lost 4 bases at V and 6 bases at J; junction bases unmatched: 6. The CDR3 loop spans 14 amino acids. Germline V gives CDR1 SGHKS, CDR2 YYEKEE (reference sequence).

The chain is built from TRBV28 and TRBJ1-2, with no clear D. CDR1 and CDR2 from the germline V gene are MDHEN and SYDVKM. The CDR3 contains 15 residues. The V and J ends lost 3 bases and 7 bases respectively, with 18 bases between them. This CDR3 is CASSFLLSGDGGYTF. Here the CDR3 DNA reads TGTGCCAGCAGTTTTTTGCTGTCGGGCGATGGTGGCTACACCTTC.

The V and J genes are TRBV1 and TRBJ2-5; the table calls TRBD2, which could not be checked here. TRBV1 is shown as a pseudogene. The CDR3 is 17 amino acids. The CDR3 nucleotides are TGCACCAGCAGCCAACCGTCGGGGAGAGGCTATCAAGAGACCCAGTACTTC. This gives the protein CTSSQPSGRGYQETQYF.

This chain connects TRBV5-1 to TRBJ2-5; 10 nucleotides align to TRBD2. V lost 4 bases to trimming and J lost 0 bases; unmatched junction nucleotides: 6. The CDR3 consists of 16 residues. In germline, CDR1 is SGHRS, CDR2 YFSETQ. The CDR3 spells CASSMRGLAYQETQYF. For the CDR3, the DNA is TGCGCCAGCAGCATGAGGGGACTAGCGTACCAAGAGACCCAGTACTTC.

The gene calls are TRBV20-1 and TRBJ2-1; D gene uncertain. The CDR3 has 16 residues. The germline CDR1 and CDR2 sequences are DFQATT and SNEGSKA (reference sequence). Trimming pared 5 bases from V and 3 bases from J, leaving 20 bases between. DNA for the CDR3: TGCAGTGCTGAAAACCCCGGGCCAAAGATCTACAATGAGCAGTTCTTC. As protein: CSAENPGPKIYNEQFF.

The table lists this clonotype with many counts. This chain links TRBV20-1 with TRBJ2-5, with a possible D match to TRBD1 (7 bases). Germline CDR1 is DFQATT and CDR2 is SNEGSKA (reference sequence). V gave up 5 bases and J gave up 5 bases, with 15 bases separating them. This CDR3 is 13 amino acids long. The chain's CDR3 is CSASPTGRETQYF. CDR3 coding DNA: TGCAGTGCTTCACCGACAGGGAGGGAGACCCAGTACTTC.

This clonotype was recorded a few times. V is TRBV5-1 and J is TRBJ2-5; 7 bases match TRBD1. The CDR3 is 14 residues long. V dropped 2 bases and J dropped 2; count of bases not matched to a gene: 3. The germline CDR1 and CDR2 sequences are SGHRS and YFSETQ. The CDR3, as DNA: TGCGCCAGCAGCTTCACAGGGGAGCAAGAGACCCAGTACTTC. Protein product: CASSFTGEQETQYF.

A few counts support this clonotype. The chain combines TRBV12-3 or TRBV12-4 with TRBJ1-2, with no clear D. The V gene lost 6 bases and the J gene lost 7 bases, with 15 bases spanning the gap. The CDR3 runs 13 residues. The CDR3 is CASSLLGSAGYTF. CDR3 bases: TGTGCCAGCAGCTTGTTGGGTTCGGCTGGCTACACCTTC.

The rearrangement links TRBV5-4 to TRBJ2-7; TRBD2 matches 8 bases. The CDR3 has 15 amino acids. V lost 0 bases and J lost 3; bases outside the gene matches: 5. Germline V gene data show CDR1 as SGHNT and CDR2 as YYREEE (reference sequence). CDR3 in amino acids: CASSLASGRVYEQYF. CDR3 in DNA: TGTGCCAGCAGCTTGGCAAGCGGGAGAGTCTACGAGCAGTACTTC. The variable domain in full, completed from reference TRBV5-4 and TRBJ2-7, reads ETGVTQSPTHLIKTRGQQVTLRCSSQSGHNTVSWYQQALGQGPQFIFQYYREEENGRGNFPPRFSGLQFPNYSSELNVNALELDDSALYLCASSLASGRVYEQYFGPGTRLTVT.

This rearrangement joins TRBV20-1 to TRBJ1-4, with 10 bases matching TRBD1. CDR1 is DFQATT, CDR2 SNEGSKA, per germline (reference sequence). There are 15 residues in the CDR3. V gave up 5 bases and J gave up 5 bases; unmatched junction bases: 8. The CDR3 protein is CSAAPPGQGNEKLFF. The CDR3, as DNA: TGCAGTGCTGCCCCCCCGGGACAGGGGAATGAAAAACTGTTTTTT.

This clonotype has just a few counts. The chain uses TRBV4-2 and TRBJ1-6; 8 nucleotides agree with TRBD1. V shed 3 bases and J 8 bases; nucleotides not matched to a gene: 6. Germline CDR1 LGHNA, CDR2 YNFKEQ. This CDR3 region has 15 residues. The CDR3 spells CASSHPDRVHSPLHF. In nucleotides, the CDR3 is TGTGCCAGCAGCCACCCGGACAGGGTACATTCACCCCTCCACTTT.

The chain combines TRBV7-3 with TRBJ2-3; 8 bases are a match to TRBD2. Germline lookup yields CDR1 SGHTA and CDR2 FQGTGA. The CDR3 runs to 15 residues. Trimming at V came to 5 bases and at J to 1 base, leaving 5 bases not matched to a gene. The chain's CDR3 is CASSVGLARTDTQYF. The CDR3 DNA sequence: TGTGCCAGCAGCGTCGGACTAGCCCGCACAGATACGCAGTATTTT.

The rearrangement uses TRBV18 and TRBJ2-1; 8 bases agree with TRBD2. This CDR3 contains 16 residues. CDR1 KGHSH and CDR2 LQKENI come from the germline V gene. Trimming removed 3 bases from V and 0 bases from J; junction bases left unmatched: 4. CDR3 nucleotide sequence: TGTGCCAGCTCACCGGGGACTAGGAGCTCCTACAATGAGCAGTTCTTC. Encoded protein: CASSPGTRSSYNEQFF.

Many counts were recorded for this clonotype. This chain links TRBV28 with TRBJ2-7; D is uncertain. CDR1 and CDR2 from the germline V gene are MDHEN and SYDVKM. The V and J ends lost 3 bases and 9 bases respectively, with 12 bases between them. The CDR3 has 12 residues. CDR3 residues: CASSLSSLTQYF. The CDR3 DNA follows: TGTGCCAGCAGTTTGTCATCCCTGACGCAGTACTTC.